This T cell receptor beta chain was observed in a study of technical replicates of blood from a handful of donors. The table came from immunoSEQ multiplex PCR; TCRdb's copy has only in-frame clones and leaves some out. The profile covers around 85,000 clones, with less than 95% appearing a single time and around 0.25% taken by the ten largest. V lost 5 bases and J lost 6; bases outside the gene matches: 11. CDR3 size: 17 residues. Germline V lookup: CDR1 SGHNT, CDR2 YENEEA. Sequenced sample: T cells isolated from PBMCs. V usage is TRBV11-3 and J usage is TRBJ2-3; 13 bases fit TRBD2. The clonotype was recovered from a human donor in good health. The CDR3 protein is CASSPGLAGLIADTQYF. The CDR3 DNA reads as TGTGCCAGCAGCCCGGGACTAGCGGGATTAATCGCGGATACGCAGTATTTT.